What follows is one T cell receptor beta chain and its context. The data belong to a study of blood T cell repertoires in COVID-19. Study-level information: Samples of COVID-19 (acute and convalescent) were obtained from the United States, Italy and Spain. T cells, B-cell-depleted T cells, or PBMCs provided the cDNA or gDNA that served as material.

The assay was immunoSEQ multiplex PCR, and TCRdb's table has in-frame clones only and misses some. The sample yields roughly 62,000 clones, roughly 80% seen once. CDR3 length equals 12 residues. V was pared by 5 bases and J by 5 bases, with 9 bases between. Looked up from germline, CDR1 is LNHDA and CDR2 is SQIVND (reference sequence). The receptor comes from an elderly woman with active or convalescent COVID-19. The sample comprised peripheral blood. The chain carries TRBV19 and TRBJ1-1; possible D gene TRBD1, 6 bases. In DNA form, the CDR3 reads TGTGCCAGTAGTTTAACAGGGACTGAAGCTTTCTTT. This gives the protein CASSLTGTEAFF.